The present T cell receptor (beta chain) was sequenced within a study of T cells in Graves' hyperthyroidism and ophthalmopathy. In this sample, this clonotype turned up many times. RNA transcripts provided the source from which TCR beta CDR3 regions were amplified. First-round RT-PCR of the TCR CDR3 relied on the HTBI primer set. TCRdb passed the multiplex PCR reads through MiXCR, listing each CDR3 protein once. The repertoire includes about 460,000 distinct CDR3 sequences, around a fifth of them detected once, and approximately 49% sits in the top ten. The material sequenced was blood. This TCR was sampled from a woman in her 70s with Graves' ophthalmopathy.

The CDR3 sequence: CSASAITRTEAFF. CDR3 nucleotide sequence: TGCAGTGCTAGCGCCATAACTAGAACTGAAGCTTTCTTT. The gene calls are TRBV20-1 and TRBJ1-1, with unresolved D. CDR1 is DFQATT, CDR2 SNEGSKA, per germline (reference sequence). Trimming pared 3 bases from V and 5 bases from J, leaving 13 bases between. This CDR3 has 13 amino acids.